This entry describes one TCR beta chain. These data are taken from a study of blood T cell repertoires in COVID-19. Study context: Samples taken during acute and convalescent COVID-19 were collected in the United States, Italy and Spain. The analysed material was cDNA or gDNA that came from T cells, B-cell-depleted T cells, or PBMCs.

For recovered donors of Cohort 3, there were two negative PCRs, clearance, or symptom resolution. Sequencing used immunoSEQ multiplex PCR; TCRdb keeps in-frame clones, though not all of them. There are 390,000 or so clones in the sample; approximately 92% occur only once, and about 1% lies in the top ten. Sequences were obtained from PBMCs or T cells enriched from blood (not recorded which). The TCR originated in a man younger than 35 who had recovered from COVID-19.

The CDR3 DNA reads TGTGCCAGCAGCTTAAACGGGAGAACTAAAGAGACCCAGTACTTC. It codes for CASSLNGRTKETQYF. The chain recombines TRBV7-3 with TRBJ2-5; the D gene is possibly TRBD2 (6 bases). The CDR3 is 15 residues long. V lost 1 base to trimming and J lost 3 bases, with 12 bases between them. CDR1 SGHTA and CDR2 FQGTGA come from the germline V gene.